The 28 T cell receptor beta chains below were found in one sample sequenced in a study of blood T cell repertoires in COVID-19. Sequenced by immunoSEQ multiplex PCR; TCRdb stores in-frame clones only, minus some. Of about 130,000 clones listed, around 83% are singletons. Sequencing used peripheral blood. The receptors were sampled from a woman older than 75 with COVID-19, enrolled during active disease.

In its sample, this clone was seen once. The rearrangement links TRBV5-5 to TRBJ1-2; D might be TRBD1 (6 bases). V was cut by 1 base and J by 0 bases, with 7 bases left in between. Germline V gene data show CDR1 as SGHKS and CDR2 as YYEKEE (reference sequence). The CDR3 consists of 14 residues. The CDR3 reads CASSLWTANYGYTF. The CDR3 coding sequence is TGTGCCAGCAGCTTGTGGACAGCTAACTATGGCTACACCTTC.

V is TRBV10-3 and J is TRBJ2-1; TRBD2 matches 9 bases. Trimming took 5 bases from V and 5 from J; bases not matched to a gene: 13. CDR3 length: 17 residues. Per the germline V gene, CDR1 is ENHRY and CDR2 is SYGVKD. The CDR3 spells CAISFMKAGGPNNEQFF. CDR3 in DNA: TGTGCCATCAGTTTCATGAAGGCGGGAGGGCCAAACAATGAGCAGTTCTTC.

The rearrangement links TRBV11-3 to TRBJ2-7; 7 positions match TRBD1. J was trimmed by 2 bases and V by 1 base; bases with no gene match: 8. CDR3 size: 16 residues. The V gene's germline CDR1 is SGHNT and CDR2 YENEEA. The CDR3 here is CASSLAPRTGPYEQYF. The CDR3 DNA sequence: TGTGCCAGCAGCTTAGCCCCCCGGACAGGTCCCTACGAGCAGTACTTC. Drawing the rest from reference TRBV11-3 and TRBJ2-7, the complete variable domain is EAGVVQSPRYKIIEKKQPVAFWCNPISGHNTLYWYLQNLGQGPELLIRYENEEAVDDSQLPKDRFSAERLKGVDSTLKIQPAELGDSAVYLCASSLAPRTGPYEQYFGPGTRLTVT.

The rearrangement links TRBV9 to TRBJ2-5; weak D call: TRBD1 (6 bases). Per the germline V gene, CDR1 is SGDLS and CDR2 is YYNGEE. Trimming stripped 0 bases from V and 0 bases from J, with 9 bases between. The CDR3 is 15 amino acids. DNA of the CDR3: TGTGCCAGCAGCGTAGCTGCAGGGGACCAAGAGACCCAGTACTTC. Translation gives CASSVAAGDQETQYF.

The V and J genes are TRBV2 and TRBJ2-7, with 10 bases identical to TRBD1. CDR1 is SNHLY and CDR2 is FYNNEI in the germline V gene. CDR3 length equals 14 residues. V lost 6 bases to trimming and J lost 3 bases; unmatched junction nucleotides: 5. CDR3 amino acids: CASRAGTGVYEQYF. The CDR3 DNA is TGTGCCAGCAGGGCCGGGACAGGGGTCTACGAGCAGTACTTC.

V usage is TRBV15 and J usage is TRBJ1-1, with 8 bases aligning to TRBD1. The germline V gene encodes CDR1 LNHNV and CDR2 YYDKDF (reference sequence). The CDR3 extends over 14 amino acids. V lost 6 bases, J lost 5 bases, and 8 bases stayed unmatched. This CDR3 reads CATSPGQGRTEAFF. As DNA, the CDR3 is TGTGCCACCAGTCCTGGACAGGGAAGGACTGAAGCTTTCTTT.

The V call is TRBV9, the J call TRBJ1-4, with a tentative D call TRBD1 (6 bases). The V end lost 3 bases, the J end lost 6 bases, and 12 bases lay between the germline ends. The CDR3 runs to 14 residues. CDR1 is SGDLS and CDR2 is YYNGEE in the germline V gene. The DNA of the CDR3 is TGTGCCAGCAGCGCGAGGGGGAGGGATGAAAAACTGTTTTTT. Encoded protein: CASSARGRDEKLFF.

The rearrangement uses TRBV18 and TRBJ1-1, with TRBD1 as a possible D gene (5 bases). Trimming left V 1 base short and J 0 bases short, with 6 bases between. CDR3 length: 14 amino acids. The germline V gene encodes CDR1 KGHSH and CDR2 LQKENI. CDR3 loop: CASSPRQMNTEAFF. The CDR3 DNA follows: TGTGCCAGCTCACCACGACAGATGAACACTGAAGCTTTCTTT.

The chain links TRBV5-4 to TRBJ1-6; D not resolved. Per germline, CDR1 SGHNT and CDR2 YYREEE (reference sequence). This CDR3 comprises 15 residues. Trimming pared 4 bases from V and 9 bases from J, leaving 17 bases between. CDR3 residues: CASSLAEPGGSPLHF. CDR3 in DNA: TGTGCCAGCAGCCTAGCGGAACCGGGAGGTTCACCCCTCCACTTT.

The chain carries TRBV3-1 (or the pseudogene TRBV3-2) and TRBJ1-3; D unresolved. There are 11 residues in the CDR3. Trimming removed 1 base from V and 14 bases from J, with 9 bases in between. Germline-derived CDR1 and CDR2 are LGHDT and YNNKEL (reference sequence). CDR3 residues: CASSQAILVYF. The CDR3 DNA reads TGTGCCAGCAGCCAAGCAATACTTGTATATTTT.

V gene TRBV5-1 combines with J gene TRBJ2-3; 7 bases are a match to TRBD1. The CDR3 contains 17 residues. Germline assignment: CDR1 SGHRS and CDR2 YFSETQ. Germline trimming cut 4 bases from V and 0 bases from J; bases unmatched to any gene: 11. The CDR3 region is CASSAGTARTSTDTQYF. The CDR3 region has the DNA TGCGCCAGCAGCGCCGGGACAGCCAGAACCAGCACAGATACGCAGTATTTT.

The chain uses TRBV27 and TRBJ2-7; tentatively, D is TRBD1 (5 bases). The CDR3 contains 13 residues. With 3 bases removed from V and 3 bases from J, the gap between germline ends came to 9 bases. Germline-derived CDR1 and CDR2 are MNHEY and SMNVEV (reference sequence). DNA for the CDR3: TGTGCCAGCAGTTTCCTTCAGGGCTACGAGCAGTACTTC. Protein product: CASSFLQGYEQYF.

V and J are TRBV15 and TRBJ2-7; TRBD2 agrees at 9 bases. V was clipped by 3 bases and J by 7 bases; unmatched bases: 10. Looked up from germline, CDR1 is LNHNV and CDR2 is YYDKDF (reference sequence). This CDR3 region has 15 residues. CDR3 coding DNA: TGTGCCACCAGCAGGGAATTAGCGGGAGCACCAGAGCAGTACTTC. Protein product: CATSRELAGAPEQYF.

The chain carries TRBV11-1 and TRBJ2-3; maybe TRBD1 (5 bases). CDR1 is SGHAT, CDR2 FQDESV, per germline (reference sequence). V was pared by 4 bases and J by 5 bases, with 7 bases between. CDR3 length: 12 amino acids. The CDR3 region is CASSSQVDTQYF. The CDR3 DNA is TGTGCCAGCAGCTCACAGGTAGATACGCAGTATTTT.

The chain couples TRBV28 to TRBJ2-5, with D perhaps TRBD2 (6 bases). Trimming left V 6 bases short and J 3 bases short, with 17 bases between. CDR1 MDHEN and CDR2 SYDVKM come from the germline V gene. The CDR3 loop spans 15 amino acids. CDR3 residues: CASSYGPSGEETQYF. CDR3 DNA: TGTGCCAGCAGCTACGGACCTTCGGGAGAAGAGACCCAGTACTTC. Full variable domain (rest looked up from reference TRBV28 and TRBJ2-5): DVKVTQSSRYLVKRTGEKVFLECVQDMDHENMFWYRQDPGLGLRLIYFSYDVKMKEKGDIPEGYSVSREKKERFSLILESASTNQTSMYLCASSYGPSGEETQYFGPGTRLLVL.

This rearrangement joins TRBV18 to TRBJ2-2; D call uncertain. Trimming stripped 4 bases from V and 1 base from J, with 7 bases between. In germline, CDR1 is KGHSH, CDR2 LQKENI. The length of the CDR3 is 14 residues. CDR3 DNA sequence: TGTGCCAGCTCACTGAGACAGAACACCGGGGAGCTGTTTTTT. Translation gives CASSLRQNTGELFF.

CDR3 coding DNA: TGTGCCACCAGCAGGGGACAGGGGGCTGGGGCCAACGTCCTGACTTTC. Residues: CATSRGQGAGANVLTF. V gene TRBV15 combines with J gene TRBJ2-6, with 11 bases matching TRBD1. CDR3 size: 16 residues. Per germline, CDR1 LNHNV and CDR2 YYDKDF (reference sequence). Losses at the gene ends were 3 bases for V and 2 bases for J; bases not matched to a gene: 0.

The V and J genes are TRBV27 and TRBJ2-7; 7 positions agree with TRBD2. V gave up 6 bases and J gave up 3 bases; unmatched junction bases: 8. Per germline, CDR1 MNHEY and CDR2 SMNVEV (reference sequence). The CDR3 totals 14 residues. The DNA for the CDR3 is TGTGCCAGCAGCAATGCGGGGAGGGGCTACGAGCAGTACTTC. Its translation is CASSNAGRGYEQYF.

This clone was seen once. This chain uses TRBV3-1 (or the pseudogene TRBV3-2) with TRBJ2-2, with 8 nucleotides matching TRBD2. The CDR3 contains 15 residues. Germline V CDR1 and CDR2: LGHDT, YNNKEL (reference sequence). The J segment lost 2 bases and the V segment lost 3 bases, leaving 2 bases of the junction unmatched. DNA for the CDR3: TGTGCCAGCAGCCAGAGCGGGAGCAACACCGGGGAGCTGTTTTTT. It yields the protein CASSQSGSNTGELFF.

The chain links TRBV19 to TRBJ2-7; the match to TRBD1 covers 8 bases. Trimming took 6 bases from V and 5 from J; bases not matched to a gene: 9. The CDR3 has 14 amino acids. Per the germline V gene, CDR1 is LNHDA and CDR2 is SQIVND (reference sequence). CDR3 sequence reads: CASSQDRVQDEQYF. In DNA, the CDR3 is TGTGCCAGTAGCCAGGACAGGGTTCAGGACGAGCAGTACTTC.

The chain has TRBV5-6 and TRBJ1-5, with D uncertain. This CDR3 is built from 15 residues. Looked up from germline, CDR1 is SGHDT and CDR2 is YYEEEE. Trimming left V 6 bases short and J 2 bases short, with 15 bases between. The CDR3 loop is CASTLRGRGNQPQHF. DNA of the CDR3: TGTGCCAGCACCCTAAGAGGGAGAGGCAATCAGCCCCAGCATTTT.

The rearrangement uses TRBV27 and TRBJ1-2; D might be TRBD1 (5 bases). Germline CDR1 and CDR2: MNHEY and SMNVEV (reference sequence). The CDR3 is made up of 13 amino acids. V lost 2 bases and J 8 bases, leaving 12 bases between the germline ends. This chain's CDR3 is CASSLQGLSGYTF. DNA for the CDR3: TGTGCCAGCAGTTTACAGGGTCTATCAGGCTACACCTTC.

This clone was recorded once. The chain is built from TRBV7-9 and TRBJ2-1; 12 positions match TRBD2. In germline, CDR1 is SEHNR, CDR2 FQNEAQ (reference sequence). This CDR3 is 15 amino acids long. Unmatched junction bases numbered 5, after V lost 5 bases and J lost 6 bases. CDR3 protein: CASSPGLAGFNEQFF. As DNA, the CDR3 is TGTGCCAGCAGCCCAGGACTAGCGGGGTTCAATGAGCAGTTCTTC. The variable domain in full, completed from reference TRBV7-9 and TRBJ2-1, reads DTGVSQNPRHKITKRGQNVTFRCDPISEHNRLYWYRQTLGQGPEFLTYFQNEAQLEKSRLLSDRFSAERPKGSFSTLEIQRTEQGDSAMYLCASSPGLAGFNEQFFGPGTRLTVL.

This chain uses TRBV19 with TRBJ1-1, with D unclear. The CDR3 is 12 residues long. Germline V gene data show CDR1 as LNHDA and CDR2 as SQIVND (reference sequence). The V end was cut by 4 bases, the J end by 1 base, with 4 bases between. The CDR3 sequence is CASSRQNTEAFF. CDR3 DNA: TGTGCCAGTAGTAGACAGAACACTGAAGCTTTCTTT.

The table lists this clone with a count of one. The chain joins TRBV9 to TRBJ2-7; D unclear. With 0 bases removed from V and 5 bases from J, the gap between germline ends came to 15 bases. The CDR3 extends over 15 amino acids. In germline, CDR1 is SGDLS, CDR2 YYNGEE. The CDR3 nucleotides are TGTGCCAGCAGCGTAGATCTAGTTTCTAACAACGAGCAGTACTTC. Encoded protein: CASSVDLVSNNEQYF.

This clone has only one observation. CDR3 DNA sequence: TGTGCCAGCAGCCCCCACCTTGGGGGCAGTAGGGCTGGGGCCAACGTCCTGACTTTC. Protein product: CASSPHLGGSRAGANVLTF. The chain recombines TRBV7-8 with TRBJ2-6; TRBD1 is a possible D gene (6 bases). Germline CDR1 is SGHVS and CDR2 is FQNEAQ. The CDR3 has 19 residues. With 5 bases removed from V and 2 bases from J, the gap between germline ends came to 22 bases. Based on the CDR3 plus reference TRBV7-8 and TRBJ2-6, the full variable domain is GAGVSQSPRYKVAKRGQDVALRCDPISGHVSLFWYQQALGQGPEFLTYFQNEAQLDKSGLPSDRFFAERPEGSVSTLKIQRTQQEDSAVYLCASSPHLGGSRAGANVLTFGAGSRLTVL.

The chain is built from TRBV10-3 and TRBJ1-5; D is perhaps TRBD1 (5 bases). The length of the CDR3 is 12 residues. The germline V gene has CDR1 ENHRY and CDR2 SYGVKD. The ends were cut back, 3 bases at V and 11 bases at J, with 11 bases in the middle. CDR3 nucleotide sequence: TGTGCCATCAGTGATTCAGGGTCAGCCCAGCATTTT. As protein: CAISDSGSAQHF.

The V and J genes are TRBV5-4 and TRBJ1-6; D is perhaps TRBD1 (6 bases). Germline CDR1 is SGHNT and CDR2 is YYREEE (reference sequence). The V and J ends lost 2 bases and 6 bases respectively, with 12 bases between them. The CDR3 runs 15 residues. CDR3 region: CASSFPGTSNSPLHF. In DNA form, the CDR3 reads TGTGCCAGCAGCTTTCCCGGGACAAGTAATTCACCCCTCCACTTT.